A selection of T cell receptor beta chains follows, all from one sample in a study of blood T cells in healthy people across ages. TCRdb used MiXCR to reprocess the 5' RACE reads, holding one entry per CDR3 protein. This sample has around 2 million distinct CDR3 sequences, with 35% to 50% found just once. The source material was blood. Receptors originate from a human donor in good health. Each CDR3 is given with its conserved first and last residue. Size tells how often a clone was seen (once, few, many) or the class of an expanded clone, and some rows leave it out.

CDR3 protein: CASSLGGQGRSPLHF
V gene: TRBV5-1
J gene: TRBJ1-6
clone size: few
CDR3 length: 15

CDR3 protein: CASSFGGTNEQFF
V gene: TRBV7-9
J gene: TRBJ2-1
clone size: -
CDR3 length: 13

CDR3 protein: CASSLSHENTEAFF
V gene: TRBV5-5
J gene: TRBJ1-1
clone size: -
CDR3 length: 14

CDR3 protein: CASSEFTASQETQYF
V gene: TRBV6-1
J gene: TRBJ2-5
clone size: few
CDR3 length: 15

CDR3 protein: CSAPAPSYPTNEQFF
V gene: TRBV20-1
J gene: TRBJ2-1
clone size: -
CDR3 length: 15

CDR3 protein: CASSQEGATGAGDGYTF
V gene: TRBV3-1
J gene: TRBJ1-2
clone size: -
CDR3 length: 17

CDR3 protein: CASSSTPDNEQFF
V gene: TRBV5-1
J gene: TRBJ2-1
clone size: -
CDR3 length: 13

CDR3 protein: CASSVSGASNEQFF
V gene: TRBV9
J gene: TRBJ2-1
clone size: -
CDR3 length: 14

CDR3 protein: CASSLAVSSGANVLTF
V gene: TRBV7-2
J gene: TRBJ2-6
clone size: many
CDR3 length: 16

CDR3 protein: CASSAWGGDWRRFF
V gene: TRBV25-1
J gene: TRBJ1-4
clone size: -
CDR3 length: 14

CDR3 protein: CASSPPLPGNSYNEQFF
V gene: TRBV7-9
J gene: TRBJ2-1
clone size: -
CDR3 length: 17

CDR3 protein: CASSLWGQLYNEQFF
V gene: TRBV11-1
J gene: TRBJ2-1
clone size: -
CDR3 length: 15